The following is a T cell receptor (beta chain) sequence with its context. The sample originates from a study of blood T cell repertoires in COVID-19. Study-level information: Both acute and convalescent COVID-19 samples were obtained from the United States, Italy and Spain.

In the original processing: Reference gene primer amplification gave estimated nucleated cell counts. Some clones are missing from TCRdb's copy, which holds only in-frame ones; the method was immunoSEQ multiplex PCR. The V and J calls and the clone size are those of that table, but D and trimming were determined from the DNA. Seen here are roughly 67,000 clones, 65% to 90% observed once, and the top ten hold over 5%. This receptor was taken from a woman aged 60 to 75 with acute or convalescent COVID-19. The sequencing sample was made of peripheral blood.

The CDR3 sequence is CASSMDPRGTDTQYF. The CDR3 nucleotides are TGCGCCAGCAGCATGGACCCGAGGGGCACAGATACGCAGTATTTT. This chain joins TRBV5-1 and TRBJ2-3, with D possibly being TRBD2 (5 bases). Between the trimmed V and J ends, which lost 4 bases and 1 base, there was a span of 13 bases. Germline lookup yields CDR1 SGHRS and CDR2 YFSETQ. The CDR3 runs 15 residues.